Here is one T cell receptor beta chain with its context. No antigen is known for it. The CDR3 covers 17 residues. Germline-derived CDR1 and CDR2 are GTSNPN and SVGIG (reference sequence). With 2 bases clipped from V and 5 bases from J, the junction kept 17 bases outside the gene matches. This entry is derived from a study of T cell responses to AZD1222 COVID-19 vaccine. Findings of the study overall: As reported, nearly half of all spike-specific TCRs target variant regions that are unmutated.

Assay: immunoSEQ multiplex PCR; the TCRdb copy retains only in-frame clones and omits some. The repertoire consists of some 150,000 clones, with over 85% occurring once and the leading ten covering around 4%. The sample here was peripheral blood, taken on day 0 of AZD1222 vaccination. The chain joins TRBV30 to TRBJ1-1; 7 bases match TRBD1. This receptor was identified in an adult in good health. This chain's CDR3 is CAWSKKRGQLFRTEAFF. The CDR3 DNA reads TGTGCCTGGAGTAAGAAGAGGGGGCAATTGTTTAGGACTGAAGCTTTCTTT.